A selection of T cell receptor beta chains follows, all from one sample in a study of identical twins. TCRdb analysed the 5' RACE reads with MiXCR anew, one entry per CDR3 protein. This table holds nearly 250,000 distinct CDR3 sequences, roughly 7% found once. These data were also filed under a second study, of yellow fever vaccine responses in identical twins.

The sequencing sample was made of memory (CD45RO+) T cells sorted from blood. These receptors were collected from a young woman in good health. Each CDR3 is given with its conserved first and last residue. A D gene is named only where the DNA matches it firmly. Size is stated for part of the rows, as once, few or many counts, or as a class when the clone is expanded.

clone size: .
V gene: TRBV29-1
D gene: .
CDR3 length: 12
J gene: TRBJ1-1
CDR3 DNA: TGCAGCGTTGCCGGGGATGGCACTGAAGCTTTCTTT
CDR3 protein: CSVAGDGTEAFF

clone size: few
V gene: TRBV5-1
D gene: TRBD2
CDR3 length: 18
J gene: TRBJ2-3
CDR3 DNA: TGCGCCAGCAGCAAGGGACTAGCGGGGCTCCGAAAAACAGATACGCAGTATTTT
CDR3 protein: CASSKGLAGLRKTDTQYF

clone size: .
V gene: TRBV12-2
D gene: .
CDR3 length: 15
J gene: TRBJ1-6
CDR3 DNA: TGTGCAAGTCGCTCGTCCTACAGGGATAATTCACCCCTCCACTTT
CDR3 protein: CASRSSYRDNSPLHF

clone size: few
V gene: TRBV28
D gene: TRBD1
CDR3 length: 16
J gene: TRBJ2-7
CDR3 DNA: TGTGCCAGCAGTCCCCGGACAGGGGGCTTTGGTTACGAGCAGTACTTC
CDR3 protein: CASSPRTGGFGYEQYF

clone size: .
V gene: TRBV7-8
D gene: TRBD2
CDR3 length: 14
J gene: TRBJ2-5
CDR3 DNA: TGTGCCAGCAGCTCGGGACTAGCCCATGAGACCCAGTACTTC
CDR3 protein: CASSSGLAHETQYF

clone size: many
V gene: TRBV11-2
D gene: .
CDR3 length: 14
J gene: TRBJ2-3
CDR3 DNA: TGTGCCAGCAGCTTAGGCGGGAACACAGATACGCAGTATTTT
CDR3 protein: CASSLGGNTDTQYF

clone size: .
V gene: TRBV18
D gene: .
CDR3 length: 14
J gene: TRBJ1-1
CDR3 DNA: TGTGCCAGCTCACCAGTCGGGGAAGTCACTGAAGCTTTCTTT
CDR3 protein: CASSPVGEVTEAFF

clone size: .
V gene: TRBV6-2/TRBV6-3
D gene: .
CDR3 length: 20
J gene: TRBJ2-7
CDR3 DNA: TGTGCCAGCAACCCGGCCCTTGGGCTAGCGTCGGAGAGGATCACCTACGAGCAGTACTTC
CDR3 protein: CASNPALGLASERITYEQYF

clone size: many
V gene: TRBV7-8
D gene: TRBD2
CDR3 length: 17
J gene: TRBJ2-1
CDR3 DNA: TGTGCCAGCAGCCCCTCGACTAGCGGGGGGTCCTACAATGAGCAGTTCTTC
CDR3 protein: CASSPSTSGGSYNEQFF

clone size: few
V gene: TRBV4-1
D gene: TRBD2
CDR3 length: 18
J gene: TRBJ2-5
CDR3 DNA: TGCGCCAGCAGCCACCAGAGGGGTAGCGGGGCGACTATTGGGACCCAGTACTTC
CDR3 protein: CASSHQRGSGATIGTQYF

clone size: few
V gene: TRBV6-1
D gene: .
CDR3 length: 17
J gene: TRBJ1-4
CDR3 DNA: TGTGCCAGCAGTGAAACGAGCTTGGGGCAGGGCAATGAAAAACTGTTTTTT
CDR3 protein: CASSETSLGQGNEKLFF

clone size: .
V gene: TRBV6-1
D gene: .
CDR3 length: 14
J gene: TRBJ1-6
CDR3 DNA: TGTGCCAGCAGTGTCCGGGTCAAGTCTTCACCCCTCCACTTT
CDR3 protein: CASSVRVKSSPLHF

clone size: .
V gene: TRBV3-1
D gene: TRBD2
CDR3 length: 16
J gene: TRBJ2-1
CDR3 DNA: TGTGCCAGCACCCCGGGAGCGGGAGTTGGCTACAATGAGCAGTTCTTC
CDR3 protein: CASTPGAGVGYNEQFF

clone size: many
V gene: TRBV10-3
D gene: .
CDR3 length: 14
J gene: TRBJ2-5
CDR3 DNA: TGTGCCATCAGTGATAGTGGCACGGCAGAGACCCAGTACTTC
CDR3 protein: CAISDSGTAETQYF

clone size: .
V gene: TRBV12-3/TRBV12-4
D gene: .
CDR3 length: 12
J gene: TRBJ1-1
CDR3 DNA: TGTGCCAGCAGTTTTGCGAACACTGAAGCTTTCTTT
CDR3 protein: CASSFANTEAFF

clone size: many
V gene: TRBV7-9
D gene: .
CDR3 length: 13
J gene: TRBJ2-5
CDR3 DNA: TGTGCCAGCAGCTACCGGGACCAAGAGACCCAGTACTTC
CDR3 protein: CASSYRDQETQYF

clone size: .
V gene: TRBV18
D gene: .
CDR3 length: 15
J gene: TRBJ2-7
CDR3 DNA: TGTGCCAGCTCCACCGGGACCGGGAGTAACTACGAGCAGTACTTC
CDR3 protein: CASSTGTGSNYEQYF

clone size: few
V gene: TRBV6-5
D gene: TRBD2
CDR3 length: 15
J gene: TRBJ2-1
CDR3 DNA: TGTGCCAGCAGTTACGAGTCCGGGAGGGCCGGCGAGCAGTTCTTC
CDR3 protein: CASSYESGRAGEQFF

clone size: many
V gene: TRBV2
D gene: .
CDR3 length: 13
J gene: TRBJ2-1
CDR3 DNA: TGTGCCAGCAGATCTACCGGATACAATGAGCAGTTCTTC
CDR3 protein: CASRSTGYNEQFF

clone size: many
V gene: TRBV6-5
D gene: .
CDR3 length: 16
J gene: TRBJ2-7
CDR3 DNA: TGTGCCAGCAGTTACTTAGGGACGGGCGGAACCTACGAGCAGTACTTC
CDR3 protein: CASSYLGTGGTYEQYF

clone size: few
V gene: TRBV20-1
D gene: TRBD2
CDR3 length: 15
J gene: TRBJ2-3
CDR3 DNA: TGCAGTGCTAGACCACTAGCGGGAGATCGAGATACGCAGTATTTT
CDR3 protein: CSARPLAGDRDTQYF

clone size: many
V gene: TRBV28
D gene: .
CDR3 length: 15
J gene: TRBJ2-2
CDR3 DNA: TGTGCCAGCAGTTTATCGGTACAGTTCACCGGGGAGCTGTTTTTT
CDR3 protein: CASSLSVQFTGELFF

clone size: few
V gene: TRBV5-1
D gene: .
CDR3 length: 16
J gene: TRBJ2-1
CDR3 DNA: TGCGCCAGCAATCTGGGGACGAACAGGGTTGGTAGTGAGCAGTTCTTC
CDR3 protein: CASNLGTNRVGSEQFF

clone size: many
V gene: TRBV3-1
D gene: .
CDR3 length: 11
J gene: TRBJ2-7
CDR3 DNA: TGTGCCAGCAGCCGCAACTACGAGCAGTACTTC
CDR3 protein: CASSRNYEQYF

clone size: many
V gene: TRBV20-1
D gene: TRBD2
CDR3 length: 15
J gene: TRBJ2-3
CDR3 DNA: TGCAGTGCTAGAGATGCTAGCGGGAGCACAGATACGCAGTATTTT
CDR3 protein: CSARDASGSTDTQYF